The 21 T cell receptor beta chains in this list originate from one sample, sequenced in a study of T cell repertoires in cytomegalovirus infection. MiXCR, applied by TCRdb to the reads, yields one record per CDR3 protein. Of about 110,000 distinct CDR3 sequences in the sample, about 28% were seen once. Their antigen targets remain unknown. Sequenced here: CD8+ T cells from cultured PBMCs, sampled from culture after CMV antigen stimulation. The receptors stem from a human donor in good health (CMV status not recorded). Some clones in this sample may be carry-over from other donors' samples.

The chain employs TRBV20-1 and TRBJ1-2; TRBD1 agrees at 7 bases. The junction had 6 bases not matched to a gene; V was cut back by 0 bases and J by 5 bases. This CDR3 comprises 14 residues. The V gene's germline CDR1 is DFQATT and CDR2 SNEGSKA (reference sequence). Written as DNA, the CDR3 is TGCAGTGCTAGAGATCAGGACAGGACATATGGCTACACCTTC. Translated, it gives CSARDQDRTYGYTF.

This clonotype was recorded at least ten times. This chain connects TRBV7-9 to TRBJ1-2, with 7 bases aligning to TRBD1. Losses at the gene ends were 1 base for V and 8 bases for J; bases not matched to a gene: 10. The CDR3 totals 15 residues. Per germline, CDR1 SEHNR and CDR2 FQNEAQ (reference sequence). In DNA, the CDR3 is TGTGCCAGCAGCTTAGATAGGGGGCTTCGTGGAGGCTACACCTTC. This translates into CASSLDRGLRGGYTF. The full variable domain, in which reference TRBV7-9 and TRBJ1-2 provide the parts outside the CDR3, is DTGVSQNPRHKITKRGQNVTFRCDPISEHNRLYWYRQTLGQGPEFLTYFQNEAQLEKSRLLSDRFSAERPKGSFSTLEIQRTEQGDSAMYLCASSLDRGLRGGYTFGSGTRLTVV.

This clonotype was seen a handful of times. The CDR3 spells CASSEYSDNEQFF. CDR3 DNA sequence: TGTGCCAGCAGTGAATACAGCGACAATGAGCAGTTCTTC. J is TRBJ2-1 and V is TRBV27; D not resolved. Germline CDR1 is MNHEY and CDR2 is SMNVEV (reference sequence). The CDR3 consists of 13 residues. With 5 bases removed from V and 5 bases from J, the gap between germline ends came to 10 bases.

In its sample, this clonotype was seen a few times. The rearrangement links TRBV12-3 or TRBV12-4 to TRBJ1-6, with no clear D. The V end was cut by 8 bases, the J end by 11 bases, with 22 bases between. CDR3 length: 15 residues. This CDR3 reads CASREDPDFQAPLHF. CDR3 nucleotides: TGTGCCAGCCGCGAGGACCCAGACTTTCAGGCACCCCTCCACTTT.

This clonotype was counted between two and nine times. The chain recombines TRBV12-5 with TRBJ2-5, with TRBD1 matching 8 bases. The V and J ends lost 0 bases and 4 bases, in that order; junction bases with no gene match: 1. CDR3 size: 14 residues. Germline V gives CDR1 LGHNT, CDR2 FRNRAP. The CDR3 is CASGLVQGGETQYF. CDR3 sequence (DNA): TGTGCTAGTGGTTTGGTACAGGGGGGAGAGACCCAGTACTTC.

The chain joins TRBV4-3 to TRBJ1-2; 10 bases match TRBD1. Unmatched junction bases numbered 6, after V lost 5 bases and J lost 6 bases. The CDR3 extends over 14 amino acids. Germline CDR1 is LGHNA and CDR2 is YSLEER. The DNA of the CDR3 is TGCGCCAGCAGCTTCCGGACAGGGGGTGATGGCTACACCTTC. This gives the protein CASSFRTGGDGYTF.

The rearrangement uses TRBV7-6 and TRBJ1-4; weak D call: TRBD1 (6 bases). Germline values: CDR1 SGHVS, CDR2 FNYEAQ. The V and J ends lost 4 bases and 7 bases respectively, with 7 bases between them. This CDR3 has 12 residues. The CDR3: CASSSGVEKLFF. As DNA, the CDR3 is TGTGCCAGCAGCTCAGGGGTTGAAAAACTGTTTTTT.

The chain is built from TRBV20-1 and TRBJ2-1; D gene unclear. Per germline, CDR1 DFQATT and CDR2 SNEGSKA (reference sequence). The CDR3 is 14 residues long. V was pared by 3 bases and J by 0 bases, with 9 bases between. For the CDR3, the DNA is TGCAGTGCTAGGGATATTTTCTCCTACAATGAGCAGTTCTTC. Translated: CSARDIFSYNEQFF.

This clonotype was seen a few times. The rearrangement joins TRBV5-6 to TRBJ2-1; no firm D call. Germline CDR1 is SGHDT and CDR2 is YYEEEE. The germline V and J ends were trimmed by 6 bases and 0 bases, with 10 bases remaining between them. The CDR3 is 14 residues long. The CDR3 DNA reads TGTGCCAGCACGCCGGTTAGCTCCTACAATGAGCAGTTCTTC. Protein product: CASTPVSSYNEQFF.

There are a few counts of this clonotype. It is unclear where the CDR3 begins or ends on the DNA, so no DNA is shown, and the CDR3 is as TCRdb lists it. The rearrangement links TRBV7-8 to TRBJ1-5; the D segment call TRBD1 is taken from the table without a DNA check. Including both end residues, the CDR3 is 15 amino acids long. Germline V lookup: CDR1 SGHVS, CDR2 FQNEAQ. Here the CDR3 reads CASSPQVSLRQPQHF.

The chain recombines TRBV5-1 with TRBJ2-7; D uncertain. This CDR3 is built from 13 residues. V gave up 4 bases and J gave up 5 bases, with 13 bases separating them. From germline, CDR1 is SGHRS and CDR2 YFSETQ. CDR3 DNA: TGCGCCAGCAGCCCCCCGACATCAGACGAGCAGTACTTC. Translation: CASSPPTSDEQYF.

The rearrangement uses TRBV10-3 and TRBJ2-5; no firm D call. Trimming took 8 bases from V and 5 from J, leaving 6 bases between them. Germline CDR1 is ENHRY and CDR2 is SYGVKD. The CDR3 totals 10 residues. CDR3 amino acids: CAIGSETQYF. DNA for the CDR3: TGTGCCATCGGTAGTGAGACCCAGTACTTC.

Only a few counts were recorded for this clonotype. The chain combines TRBV19 with TRBJ2-1; D is possibly TRBD1 (5 bases). V was cut by 5 bases and J by 4 bases, with 6 bases left in between. Germline V gene lookup returns CDR1 LNHDA and CDR2 SQIVND (reference sequence). This CDR3 has 12 amino acids. The CDR3 is CASSDRYNEQFF. CDR3 nucleotide sequence: TGTGCCAGTAGTGACAGATACAATGAGCAGTTCTTC.

In its sample, this clonotype was seen a few times. The gene calls are TRBV15 and TRBJ1-5; D remains unclear. V lost 0 bases and J lost 1, with 13 bases in between. CDR3 length: 17 amino acids. The germline CDR1 and CDR2 sequences are LNHNV and YYDKDF (reference sequence). DNA of the CDR3: TGTGCCACCAGCAGAGATCTCGGAGGCCGGAGCAATCAGCCCCAGCATTTT. Amino acids: CATSRDLGGRSNQPQHF.

V is TRBV12-3 or TRBV12-4 and J is TRBJ1-3; no clear D. The CDR3 length is 15 residues. V shed 1 base and J shed 5 bases, with 12 bases lying between them. CDR3 in DNA: TGTGCCAGCAGTTTAGTTTTGGACGCCAGAAACACCATATATTTT. It codes for CASSLVLDARNTIYF.

This chain uses TRBV7-9 with TRBJ1-1; D is unclear. V dropped 3 bases and J dropped 3 bases, with 14 bases sitting between them. The CDR3 consists of 15 residues. Per germline, CDR1 SEHNR and CDR2 FQNEAQ (reference sequence). CDR3 sequence reads: CASSLPVFIHTEAFF. For the CDR3, the DNA is TGTGCCAGCAGCTTGCCTGTATTTATCCACACTGAAGCTTTCTTT.

The chain joins TRBV7-9 to TRBJ1-6; weak D call: TRBD1 (6 bases). Germline assignment: CDR1 SEHNR and CDR2 FQNEAQ (reference sequence). V lost 3 bases and J lost 5, with 8 bases in between. This CDR3 has 14 amino acids. The CDR3: CASSLEGDNSPLHF. The CDR3 DNA sequence: TGTGCCAGCAGCTTGGAGGGGGATAATTCACCCCTCCACTTT.

The chain employs TRBV15 and TRBJ2-5, with 10 positions matching TRBD1. V shed 4 bases and J 3 bases; nucleotides not matched to a gene: 5. This CDR3 is built from 15 residues. Germline CDR1 is LNHNV and CDR2 is YYDKDF (reference sequence). In DNA form, the CDR3 reads TGTGCCACCAGCACCTCCGGGACAGGGGAAGAGACCCAGTACTTC. Its protein is CATSTSGTGEETQYF. The full variable domain, with the rest looked up from reference TRBV15 and TRBJ2-5, is DAMVIQNPRYQVTQFGKPVTLSCSQTLNHNVMYWYQQKSSQAPKLLFHYYDKDFNNEADTPDNFQSRRPNTSFCFLDIRSPGLGDTAMYLCATSTSGTGEETQYFGPGTRLLVL.

This chain joins TRBV12-3 or TRBV12-4 and TRBJ2-1; no firm D call. This CDR3 has 12 amino acids. V lost 7 bases and J lost 7, with 11 bases in between. The CDR3 region is CASTPAGNEQFF. In nucleotides, the CDR3 is TGTGCCAGCACGCCCGCCGGGAATGAGCAGTTCTTC.

CDR3 nucleotides: TGTGCCAGCAGCTTACTAGCGGGGGGTGGCAATGAGCAGTTCTTC. It codes for CASSLLAGGGNEQFF. This rearrangement joins TRBV7-6 to TRBJ2-1, with 11 bases aligning to TRBD2. J lost 6 bases, V lost 2 bases, and 3 bases had no gene match. CDR3 length: 15 amino acids. The germline V gene encodes CDR1 SGHVS and CDR2 FNYEAQ.

Remarks on this clonotype: A much larger clone is a single base away; this may be a read error. A read error is likely, as this CDR3 ends without the conserved phenylalanine or tryptophan. V and J are TRBV7-2 and TRBJ1-6; D is possibly TRBD1 (5 bases). Per the germline V gene, CDR1 is SGHTA and CDR2 is FQGNSA. With 5 bases removed from V and 8 bases from J, the gap between germline ends came to 10 bases. The CDR3 runs to 13 residues. CDR3 region: CASSPQTDSPLHL. CDR3 coding DNA: TGTGCCAGCAGCCCCCAGACAGATTCACCCCTCCACTTA.